The clone carrying this T cell receptor beta chain was counted between two and nine times. MiXCR, run by TCRdb on the 5' RACE reads, gives a single entry per CDR3 protein. The data contain some 120,000 distinct CDR3 sequences, about 13% of them singletons. The CDR3 sequence is 15 residues long. J gave up 4 bases and V 8 bases, and 5 bases lay outside the gene matches. The record originates from a study of CD8 T cells in ankylosing spondylitis. The chain has TRBV12-3 or TRBV12-4 and TRBJ2-5; 15 nucleotides agree with TRBD2. The source of this sequence is a female donor with ankylosing spondylitis or in good health (not recorded which). Sequenced: blood, either unsorted or a sorted T cell fraction (not recorded which). CDR3 loop: CASLPGLAGGETQYF. CDR3 in DNA: TGTGCCAGCTTACCGGGACTAGCGGGAGGAGAGACCCAGTACTTC.